A selection of T cell receptor beta chains follows, all from one sample in a study of shared clonotypes between healthy human individuals. Using immunoSEQ multiplex PCR, the repertoire was profiled, and TCRdb retains in-frame clones only, with some absent. The sample consists of around 2.5 million clones, 93% of them appearing once. Sequencing was done on a sample of naive CD4+ T cells from PBMCs. Every receptor here comes from a man between 18 and 35 years old in good health. Some clones in this sample may be carry-over from other donors' samples. Both conserved end residues are part of each CDR3. The D gene is left open where the match is weak. Size values are once, few and many counts, or a class for expanded clones, and some rows have none.

clone_size	d_call	v_call	j_call	cdr3_nt	cdr3_aa
-	TRBD2	TRBV27	TRBJ2-7	TGTGCCAGCAGTTTATTCATCGAGCCCGGGACTAGCGGAGAGGACTACGAGCAGTACTTC	CASSLFIEPGTSGEDYEQYF
-	TRBD1	TRBV2	TRBJ1-3	TGTGCCAGCAGTGACGGCAGGGGGCGGTCTGGAAACACCATATATTTT	CASSDGRGRSGNTIYF
-	-	TRBV10-3	TRBJ2-1	TGTGCCATCAGGGAGGACAGTTACAATGAGCAGTTCTTC	CAIREDSYNEQFF
-	TRBD2	TRBV7-9	TRBJ2-1	TGTGCCAGCAGCCCCAAGGCGGGACTAGCGGGAGTGGGTGAGCAGTTCTTC	CASSPKAGLAGVGEQFF
-	-	TRBV9	TRBJ2-7	TGTGCCAGCAGCGGTAGTGGCAGGGGAACCTACGAGCAGTACTTC	CASSGSGRGTYEQYF
-	-	TRBV5-1	TRBJ2-5	TGCGCCAGCAGCCGACCCTCTGTTGGGGAGACCCAGTACTTC	CASSRPSVGETQYF
-	-	TRBV2	TRBJ2-1	TGTGCCAGCAGTGACGGAACCTCCTACAATGAGCAGTTCTTC	CASSDGTSYNEQFF
-	TRBD2	TRBV2	TRBJ2-3	TGTGCCAGCAGTGACGAAAGGACTAGCGGGATGAGCACAGATACGCAGTATTTT	CASSDERTSGMSTDTQYF
-	-	TRBV7-2	TRBJ1-5	TGTGCCAGCAGCTTAGTGCACGCGCGGGGCAATCAGCCCCAGCATTTT	CASSLVHARGNQPQHF
-	-	TRBV7-9	TRBJ1-1	TGTGCCAGCAGCCACCTGGGGGGGAGTTGGACTGAAGCTTTCTTT	CASSHLGGSWTEAFF
-	-	TRBV30	TRBJ1-5	TGTGCCTGGAGTCCCACCTGGAATCAGCCCCAGCATTTT	CAWSPTWNQPQHF
-	-	TRBV11-1	TRBJ2-3	TGTGCCAGCAGCTTAGACGTTGGGCGAGCAGATACGCAGTATTTT	CASSLDVGRADTQYF
-	-	TRBV7-9	TRBJ1-2	TGTGCCAGCAGCTTATTGGGAACGGGGGACTATGGCTACACCTTC	CASSLLGTGDYGYTF
-	TRBD2	TRBV28	TRBJ2-5	TGTGCCAGCAGTACTAGCGGAGGGGTGAAGACCCAGTACTTC	CASSTSGGVKTQYF
-	-	TRBV10-1	TRBJ1-1	TGCGCCAGCAGTGTACAACCCGACACTGAAGCTTTCTTT	CASSVQPDTEAFF
-	TRBD2	TRBV7-2	TRBJ2-3	TGTGCCAGCAGCTTATTGGGTCTAGCGGGAGTGGATACGCAGTATTTT	CASSLLGLAGVDTQYF
-	-	TRBV28	TRBJ1-5	TGTGCCAGCAGTTCCCATCAGGGATTGAATCAGCCCCAGCATTTT	CASSSHQGLNQPQHF
-	-	TRBV25-1	TRBJ1-1	TGTGCCAGCAGTGACGAATTTAACACTGAAGCTTTCTTT	CASSDEFNTEAFF
once	TRBD1	TRBV9	TRBJ2-7	TGTGCCAGCAGCGGGGGGGACAGGGTCCCCTACGAGCAGTACTTC	CASSGGDRVPYEQYF
-	-	TRBV15	TRBJ1-3	TGTGCCACCAGCAGAGGACCAGGCAGCTCTGGAAACACCATATATTTT	CATSRGPGSSGNTIYF
-	TRBD1	TRBV28	TRBJ2-1	TGTGCCAGCAGAGAGGGGGCCTCCTACAATGAGCAGTTCTTC	CASREGASYNEQFF
-	-	TRBV2	TRBJ1-2	TGTGCCAGCCAACAACAGGTTGGCTACACCTTC	CASQQQVGYTF
-	TRBD2	TRBV7-2	TRBJ2-1	TGTGCCAGCAGCTTGGCTAGCGGGGGGTACAATGAGCAGTTCTTC	CASSLASGGYNEQFF
-	-	TRBV7-2	TRBJ1-4	TGTGCCAGCAGCTTAGAACCAGTAACTAATGAAAAACTGTTTTTT	CASSLEPVTNEKLFF
few	TRBD1	TRBV19	TRBJ1-5	TGTGCCAGTAGGGGGACAGGGGTCCATAGCAATCAGCCCCAGCATTTT	CASRGTGVHSNQPQHF
-	-	TRBV5-4	TRBJ1-3	TGTGCCAGCAGCTTGGGCCCTTCTGAGGGGCTCTCTGGAAACACCATATATTTT	CASSLGPSEGLSGNTIYF
-	-	TRBV7-3	TRBJ2-7	TGTGCCAGCAGCTTACGTGGATTGGGAGCGGCTAGCTCCTACGAGCAGTACTTC	CASSLRGLGAASSYEQYF
-	TRBD2	TRBV4-1	TRBJ2-1	TGCGCCAGCAGCCAAGCCTCCTTAGGGGGCCTAGCGGGGGGCTACAATGAGCAGTTCTTC	CASSQASLGGLAGGYNEQFF
-	-	TRBV9	TRBJ1-1	TGTGCCAGCAGCGTAGCTGGCAGCCTGGCTACGAACACTGAAGCTTTCTTT	CASSVAGSLATNTEAFF
-	TRBD2	TRBV5-1	TRBJ2-7	TGCGCCAGCAGCTTCCTAGCGGGAGACTACGAGCAGTACTTC	CASSFLAGDYEQYF
-	-	TRBV10-3	TRBJ1-1	TGTGCCATCAGTGAAAAAATGAACACTGAAGCTTTCTTT	CAISEKMNTEAFF
-	-	TRBV18	TRBJ1-5	TGTGCCAGCTCACAATTGGATAGCAATCAGCCCCAGCATTTT	CASSQLDSNQPQHF
-	TRBD2	TRBV7-2	TRBJ2-1	TGTGCCAGCAGCTTAGGGACCTTACTAGCGGGAGCCTACAATGAGCAGTTCTTC	CASSLGTLLAGAYNEQFF
-	TRBD1	TRBV6-4	TRBJ2-1	TGTGCCAGCAGCACCGGGACAGGAGCTTACAATGAGCAGTTCTTC	CASSTGTGAYNEQFF
-	-	TRBV9	TRBJ2-1	TGTGCCAGCAGCGCCATCGTTAGCATTGAGCAGTTCTTC	CASSAIVSIEQFF
-	-	TRBV11-2	TRBJ2-2	TGTGCCAGCAGCTTATTAGGCGGGGAGCTGTTTTTT	CASSLLGGELFF
-	TRBD2	TRBV9	TRBJ2-1	TGTGCCAGCAGCGTATTAGCGGGAGGACACTACAATGAGCAGTTCTTC	CASSVLAGGHYNEQFF